The count of the clone carrying this T cell receptor (beta chain) is one. What it binds is unknown. Different DNA sequences within this sample yield the same CDR3. Germline V gives CDR1 SGHRS, CDR2 YFSETQ. J lost 0 bases, V lost 4 bases, and 5 bases had no gene match. There are 16 residues in the CDR3. Clones were sequenced by immunoSEQ multiplex PCR, and TCRdb holds only the in-frame ones, with some missing. The data contain some 2 million clones, 90% to 95% of them seen just once; the ten biggest clones take up more than 0.1%. The data stem from a study of shared clonotypes between healthy human individuals. Study observations and caveats: Memory subsets generally showed smaller estimated richness than naive subsets did. Tissue TCR repertoires likely differ from these blood-only repertoires.

Material for sequencing was naive CD4+ T cells sorted from blood. This sample's subset: CD45RA+ positively selected. J is TRBJ2-1 and V is TRBV5-1; 9 positions match TRBD2. The sequence came from a man between 18 and 35 years old in good health. The CDR3 bases are TGCGCCAGCAGCCTGAGTAGCGGGAGCTCCTACAATGAGCAGTTCTTC. It codes for CASSLSSGSSYNEQFF. Based on the CDR3 plus reference TRBV5-1 and TRBJ2-1, the full variable domain is KAGVTQTPRYLIKTRGQQVTLSCSPISGHRSVSWYQQTPGQGLQFLFEYFSETQRNKGNFPGRFSGRQFSNSRSEMNVSTLELGDSALYLCASSLSSGSSYNEQFFGPGTRLTVL.